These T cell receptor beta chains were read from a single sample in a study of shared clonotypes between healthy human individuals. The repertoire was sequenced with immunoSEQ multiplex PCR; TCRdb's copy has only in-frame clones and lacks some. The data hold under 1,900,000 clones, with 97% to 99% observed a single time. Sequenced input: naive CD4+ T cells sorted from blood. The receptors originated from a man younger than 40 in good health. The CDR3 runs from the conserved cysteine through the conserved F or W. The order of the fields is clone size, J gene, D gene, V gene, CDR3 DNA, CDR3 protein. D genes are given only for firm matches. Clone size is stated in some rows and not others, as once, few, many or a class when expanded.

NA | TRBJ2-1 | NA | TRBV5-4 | TGTGCCAGCAGTGTCATTGGAGGGCTTGGCAATGAGCAGTTCTTC | CASSVIGGLGNEQFF
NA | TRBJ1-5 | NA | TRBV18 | TGTGCCAGCTCACCAGGGGCCAGCAATCAGCCCCAGCATTTT | CASSPGASNQPQHF
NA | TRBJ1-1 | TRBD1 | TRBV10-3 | TGTGCCATCAGGGGGACAGGGGGGAGAGTGAACACTGAAGCTTTCTTT | CAIRGTGGRVNTEAFF
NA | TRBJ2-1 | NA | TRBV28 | TGTGCCAGCACATCTTCGGGGGCGGGGGACAATGAGCAGTTCTTC | CASTSSGAGDNEQFF
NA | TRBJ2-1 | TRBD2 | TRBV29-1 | TGCAGCGCCGCCGGGACTAATTACAATGAGCAGTTCTTC | CSAAGTNYNEQFF
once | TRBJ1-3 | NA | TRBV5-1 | TGCGCCAGCAGCTTGGGTGTAGAAACTGGAAACACCATATATTTT | CASSLGVETGNTIYF
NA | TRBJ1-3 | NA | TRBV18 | TGTGCCAGCTCACCTTTTCCCACGTCAGGTCCCGGAAACACCATATATTTT | CASSPFPTSGPGNTIYF
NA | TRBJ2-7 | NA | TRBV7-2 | TGTGCCAGCAGCTTAGCTGGACCCGAGACCTACGAGCAGTACTTC | CASSLAGPETYEQYF
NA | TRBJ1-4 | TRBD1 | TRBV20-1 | TGCAGTGCTGACAGGGGGGAAAAACTGTTTTTT | CSADRGEKLFF
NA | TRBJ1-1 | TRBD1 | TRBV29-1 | TGCAGCGTGACCACCGGGACAGGGCACACTGAAGCTTTCTTT | CSVTTGTGHTEAFF
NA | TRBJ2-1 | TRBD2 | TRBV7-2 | TGTGCCAGCAGCTTAGGGACTAGCGGCTACAATGAGCAGTTCTTC | CASSLGTSGYNEQFF
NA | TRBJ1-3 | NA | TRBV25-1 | TGTGCCAGCAGCCCCCTCGGCAGGGCGGACACCATATATTTT | CASSPLGRADTIYF
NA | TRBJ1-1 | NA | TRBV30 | TGTGGGTGCGGGATGAACACTGAAGCTTTCTTT | CGCGMNTEAFF
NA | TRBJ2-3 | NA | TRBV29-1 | TGCGTCGCCAGGGAAGGGGGTAGAGATACGCAGTATTTT | CVAREGGRDTQYF
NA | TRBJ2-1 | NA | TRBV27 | TGTGCCAGCAGTTCGGAGGGTCCGGCGTACAATGAGCAGTTCTTC | CASSSEGPAYNEQFF
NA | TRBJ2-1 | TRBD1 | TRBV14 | TGTGCCAGCAGCCCGCGACAGGGCTTGGGTGAGCAGTTCTTC | CASSPRQGLGEQFF
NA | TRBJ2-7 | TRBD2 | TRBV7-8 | TGTGCCAGCAGTTTTGGACTAGCGGGAGGGAACCACGAGCAGTACTTC | CASSFGLAGGNHEQYF
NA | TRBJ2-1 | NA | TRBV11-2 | TGTGCCAGCAGCAATAATCTAGCCCTACAGTCCTACAATGAGCAGTTCTTC | CASSNNLALQSYNEQFF
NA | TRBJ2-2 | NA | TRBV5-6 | TGTGCCAGCAGCTTCTCCAGGGCGGTGAACACCGGGGAGCTGTTTTTT | CASSFSRAVNTGELFF
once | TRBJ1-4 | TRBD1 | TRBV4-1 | TGCGCCAGCAGCTACCCAGGGGGACCGGTGGAGGAAAAACTGTTTTTT | CASSYPGGPVEEKLFF
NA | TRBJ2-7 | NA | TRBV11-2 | TGTGCCAGCAGCTTAGCCCCACGTATTTCCTACGAGCAGTACTTC | CASSLAPRISYEQYF
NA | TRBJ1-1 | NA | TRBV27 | TGTGCCAGCAGTTTAATCGTCGGGACGGGGAGAGGAACTGAAGCTTTCTTT | CASSLIVGTGRGTEAFF
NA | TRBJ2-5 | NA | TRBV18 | TGTGCCAGCTCATCCGACGGCGCTGACCAGGCCCAGTACTTC | CASSSDGADQAQYF
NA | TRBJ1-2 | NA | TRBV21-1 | NA | CASSKVGKGTLGYTF
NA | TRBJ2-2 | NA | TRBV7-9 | TGTGCCAGCAGTCATAAGCAGGGACCGCCGAACACCGGGGAGCTGTTTTTT | CASSHKQGPPNTGELFF
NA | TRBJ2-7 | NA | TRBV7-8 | TGTGCCAGCAGCCCCTTCGTACCCACAGGGTACTACTCCTACGAGCAGTACTTC | CASSPFVPTGYYSYEQYF
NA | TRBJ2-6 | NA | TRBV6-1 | TGTGCCAGCAGTGAAAGTTTCTCCGGGGCCAACGTCCTGACTTTC | CASSESFSGANVLTF
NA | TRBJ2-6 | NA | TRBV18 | TGTGCCAGCTCACCTAGACAGATGAACGGGGCCAACGTCCTGACTTTC | CASSPRQMNGANVLTF
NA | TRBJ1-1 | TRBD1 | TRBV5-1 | TGCGCCAGCAGCCCTAGACAGGGCATGAACACTGAAGCTTTCTTT | CASSPRQGMNTEAFF
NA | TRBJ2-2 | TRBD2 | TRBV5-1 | TGCGCCAGCAGCTTCCTAGCGGGAAGGAACACCGGGGAGCTGTTTTTT | CASSFLAGRNTGELFF
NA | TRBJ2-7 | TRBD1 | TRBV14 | TGTGCCAGCAGCGGCCGGGACAGACCCTACGAGCAGTACTTC | CASSGRDRPYEQYF